These 25 T cell receptor beta chains were all obtained from the same sample, sequenced in a study of cytomegalovirus exposure and HLA in healthy donors. Primers: 60 Vbeta forward and 13 Jbeta reverse. The assay was immunoSEQ multiplex PCR, and TCRdb's table has in-frame clones only and misses some. The sample consists of roughly 220,000 clones, around 80% of them appearing once. Sequenced: PBMCs. These TCRs come from a man aged 50 to 59 in good health and CMV-seronegative.

The V gene is TRBV29-1, the J gene TRBJ2-1; TRBD2 matches 10 bases. J was trimmed by 4 bases and V by 7 bases; bases with no gene match: 10. CDR1 and CDR2 (germline): SQVTM, ANQGSEA. The CDR3 contains 15 residues. The DNA for the CDR3 is TGCAGCGCCGTCGCTGGACTAGCGGTTTACAATGAGCAGTTCTTC. This translates into CSAVAGLAVYNEQFF.

With respect to this clone: Within the sample, other DNA sequences also encode this same CDR3. The gene calls are TRBV29-1 and TRBJ1-5, with D perhaps TRBD1 (6 bases). From germline, CDR1 is SQVTM and CDR2 ANQGSEA. The CDR3 runs 13 residues. V dropped 7 bases and J dropped 3 bases, with 13 bases sitting between them. The CDR3 DNA is TGCAGCGCTCAACAGGGAGCCAATCAGCCCCAGCATTTT. Its translation is CSAQQGANQPQHF.

The chain is built from TRBV18 and TRBJ1-5; the D gene is possibly TRBD1 (5 bases). Trimming took 3 bases from V and 7 from J, leaving 7 bases between them. Germline CDR1 KGHSH, CDR2 LQKENI. The CDR3 is made up of 12 amino acids. Written as DNA, the CDR3 is TGTGCCAGCTCACCGGGGGGGCAGCCCCAGCATTTT. The encoded protein is CASSPGGQPQHF.

This clone was detected a few times. The J gene is TRBJ2-1, the V gene TRBV11-1; TRBD1 might be the D (6 bases). This CDR3 has 16 amino acids. V was shortened by 2 bases and J by 0 bases, with 11 bases between the two germline ends. CDR1 and CDR2 (germline): SGHAT, FQDESV (reference sequence). The CDR3 DNA sequence: TGTGCCAGCAGCTTACCTACAGGGAGCTCCTACAATGAGCAGTTCTTC. This sequence encodes CASSLPTGSSYNEQFF.

This chain uses TRBV7-6 with TRBJ2-2; a weak D match, TRBD1 (6 bases). The CDR3 contains 15 residues. The V gene's germline CDR1 is SGHVS and CDR2 FNYEAQ. V lost 6 bases and J 7 bases, leaving 18 bases between the germline ends. CDR3 coding DNA: TGTGCCAGCAGGGGACAAATGACAGGTGGCGGGGAGCTGTTTTTT. Translating it yields CASRGQMTGGGELFF. The full variable domain, in which reference TRBV7-6 and TRBJ2-2 provide the parts outside the CDR3, is GAGVSQSPRYKVTKRGQDVALRCDPISGHVSLYWYRQALGQGPEFLTYFNYEAQQDKSGLPNDRFSAERPEGSISTLTIQRTEQRDSAMYRCASRGQMTGGGELFFGEGSRLTVL.

The CDR3 nucleotides are TGTGCCACCAGCAGAGATGCGGGTCTATATGGCTACACCTTC. It codes for CATSRDAGLYGYTF. V usage is TRBV15 and J usage is TRBJ1-2, with D unclear. Trimming shortened V by 0 bases and J by 5 bases, and 10 bases separated the two germline ends. The CDR3 extends over 14 amino acids. The germline V gene has CDR1 LNHNV and CDR2 YYDKDF (reference sequence).

This clone occurred once. The chain joins TRBV19 to TRBJ2-1, with 8 bases lining up with TRBD1. The J segment lost 5 bases and the V segment lost 10 bases, leaving 4 bases of the junction unmatched. Germline lookup yields CDR1 LNHDA and CDR2 SQIVND (reference sequence). The CDR3 covers 12 residues. The CDR3 protein is CAIRTGNNEQFF. Written as DNA, the CDR3 is TGTGCCATCAGGACAGGGAACAATGAGCAGTTCTTC. The full variable domain, completed using reference TRBV19 and TRBJ2-1, is DGGITQSPKYLFRKEGQNVTLSCEQNLNHDAMYWYRQDPGQGLRLIYYSQIVNDFQKGDIAEGYSVSREKKESFPLTVTSAQKNPTAFYLCAIRTGNNEQFFGPGTRLTVL.

The V and J genes are TRBV18 and TRBJ1-2; 9 nucleotides line up with TRBD1. The V gene's germline CDR1 is KGHSH and CDR2 LQKENI. This CDR3 is 15 amino acids long. V dropped 3 bases and J dropped 4; count of bases not matched to a gene: 6. CDR3 sequence: CASSPIGTGSYGYTF. In DNA, the CDR3 is TGTGCCAGCTCACCTATCGGGACAGGGAGCTATGGCTACACCTTC.

This clone was picked up a small number of times. The chain employs TRBV30 and TRBJ1-5; 8 nucleotides match TRBD1. Germline-derived CDR1 and CDR2 are GTSNPN and SVGIG (reference sequence). The trim removed 1 base at V and 6 bases at J, leaving 8 bases unmatched. The CDR3 runs to 15 residues. CDR3 amino acids: CAWSARQGRGQPQHF. The CDR3 nucleotides read TGTGCCTGGAGTGCAAGACAGGGGCGAGGTCAGCCCCAGCATTTT.

The chain links TRBV18 to TRBJ1-5, with TRBD1 matching over 10 bases. The V and J ends lost 3 bases and 6 bases, in that order; junction bases with no gene match: 5. CDR1 KGHSH and CDR2 LQKENI come from the germline V gene. The CDR3 spans 15 residues. The CDR3: CASSPQDRGLQPQHF. As DNA, the CDR3 is TGTGCCAGCTCACCCCAAGACAGGGGGCTTCAGCCCCAGCATTTT.

The V gene is TRBV6-5, the J gene TRBJ2-1, with D maybe TRBD2 (6 bases). Between the trimmed V and J ends, which lost 4 bases and 6 bases, there was a span of 16 bases. This CDR3 has 15 amino acids. Germline-derived CDR1 and CDR2 are MNHEY and SVGAGI. CDR3 coding DNA: TGTGCCAGCAGTTCCCGGGGGTTTCCGGGCAATGAGCAGTTCTTC. Protein product: CASSSRGFPGNEQFF.

The chain has TRBV5-1 and TRBJ2-7, with D possibly being TRBD1 (6 bases). With 0 bases removed from V and 0 bases from J, the gap between germline ends came to 10 bases. The CDR3 loop spans 15 amino acids. Germline V lookup: CDR1 SGHRS, CDR2 YFSETQ. The CDR3 protein is CASSLGAGVSYEQYF. The CDR3 DNA sequence: TGCGCCAGCAGCTTGGGCGCAGGGGTCTCCTACGAGCAGTACTTC.

The chain is built from TRBV15 and TRBJ1-2; 11 bases fit TRBD1. This CDR3 spans 15 amino acids. CDR1 is LNHNV, CDR2 YYDKDF, per germline (reference sequence). Unmatched junction bases numbered 5, after V lost 5 bases and J lost 3 bases. CDR3 sequence reads: CATSPRDRGDYGYTF. CDR3 nucleotides: TGTGCCACCAGCCCGAGGGACAGGGGGGACTATGGCTACACCTTC.

The chain is built from TRBV27 and TRBJ1-4; 9 nucleotides match TRBD1. Germline lookup yields CDR1 MNHEY and CDR2 SMNVEV (reference sequence). The ends lost 5 bases at V and 8 bases at J; junction bases unmatched: 9. This CDR3 spans 15 amino acids. The CDR3 spells CASSQWGTGQEKLFF. DNA for the CDR3: TGTGCCAGCAGTCAATGGGGGACAGGGCAGGAAAAACTGTTTTTT.

Only one count was recorded for this clone. Here the CDR3 reads CASSQVAGVAGTYEQYF. CDR3 DNA sequence: TGTGCCAGCAGCCAAGTTGCGGGGGTAGCGGGCACCTACGAGCAGTACTTC. This rearrangement joins TRBV4-2 to TRBJ2-7; 7 bases line up with TRBD2. The CDR3 is 17 amino acids. Trimming at V came to 1 base and at J to 2 bases, leaving 11 bases not matched to a gene. Looked up from germline, CDR1 is LGHNA and CDR2 is YNFKEQ.

The chain links TRBV30 to TRBJ2-5, with TRBD1 as a possible D gene (6 bases). Germline CDR1 GTSNPN, CDR2 SVGIG (reference sequence). Trimming removed 4 bases from V and 1 base from J, with 16 bases in between. The CDR3 sequence is 15 residues long. CDR3 DNA sequence: TGTGCCTGGAAACCGGGACACCCGGTCCAAGAGACCCAGTACTTC. Amino acids: CAWKPGHPVQETQYF.

This chain links TRBV6-1 with TRBJ1-1; 7 bases agree with TRBD1. The CDR3 length is 14 residues. Germline trimming cut 6 bases from V and 3 bases from J; bases unmatched to any gene: 7. Germline CDR1 and CDR2: MNHNS and SASEGT. CDR3 sequence: CASRVPGQYTEAFF. Written as DNA, the CDR3 is TGTGCCAGCAGGGTACCGGGACAGTACACTGAAGCTTTCTTT.

The V and J genes are TRBV14 and TRBJ1-1; 7 nucleotides match TRBD1. Looked up from germline, CDR1 is SGHDN and CDR2 is FVKESK. The CDR3 sequence is 15 residues long. J gave up 5 bases and V 4 bases, and 10 bases lay outside the gene matches. Here the CDR3 DNA reads TGTGCCAGCAGCCTAGGAACGACAGGGCGGACTGAAGCTTTCTTT. Its protein is CASSLGTTGRTEAFF.

A few counts support this clone. The rearrangement links TRBV28 to TRBJ1-3; 11 positions agree with TRBD1. CDR1 MDHEN and CDR2 SYDVKM come from the germline V gene. The CDR3 is 15 residues long. V was pared by 6 bases and J by 8 bases, with 9 bases of the junction left unmatched. The CDR3 coding sequence is TGTGCCAGCAGACCCTTTGGACAGGGGGCGGACACCATATATTTT. It encodes CASRPFGQGADTIYF.

This clone showed up just a few times. This chain connects TRBV4-2 to TRBJ1-3; TRBD1 agrees at 10 bases. With 6 bases clipped from V and 4 bases from J, the junction kept 12 bases outside the gene matches. The CDR3 contains 17 residues. Germline lookup yields CDR1 LGHNA and CDR2 YNFKEQ. Written as DNA, the CDR3 is TGTGCCAGCAGTCCCCCAAGACAGGGGGCAGGAGGAAACACCATATATTTT. Its translation: CASSPPRQGAGGNTIYF.

This chain links TRBV2 with TRBJ2-3; 13 bases map to TRBD2. CDR1 and CDR2 from the germline V gene are SNHLY and FYNNEI. The ends lost 6 bases at V and 3 bases at J; junction bases unmatched: 6. The CDR3 is made up of 16 amino acids. The DNA for the CDR3 is TGTGCCAGCAGGGGGACTAGCGGGATAACGACAGATACGCAGTATTTT. This encodes CASRGTSGITTDTQYF.

The chain combines TRBV9 with TRBJ2-7; 9 positions agree with TRBD1. The CDR3 totals 14 residues. The germline V gene encodes CDR1 SGDLS and CDR2 YYNGEE. J was trimmed by 3 bases and V by 3 bases; bases with no gene match: 4. The CDR3 loop reads CASSAGTGHYEQYF. CDR3 DNA sequence: TGTGCCAGCAGCGCCGGGACAGGGCACTACGAGCAGTACTTC. Looking up the rest from reference TRBV9 and TRBJ2-7 gives the full variable domain: DSGVTQTPKHLITATGQRVTLRCSPRSGDLSVYWYQQSLDQGLQFLIQYYNGEERAKGNILERFSAQQFPDLHSELNLSSLELGDSALYFCASSAGTGHYEQYFGPGTRLTVT.

The V gene is TRBV7-2, the J gene TRBJ1-1, with 10 bases fitting TRBD1. This CDR3 region has 14 residues. The germline V gene encodes CDR1 SGHTA and CDR2 FQGNSA. The junction had 4 bases not matched to a gene; V was cut back by 5 bases and J by 4 bases. The CDR3 here is CASSQTGGVTEAFF. The CDR3, as DNA: TGTGCCAGCAGCCAGACAGGGGGCGTCACTGAAGCTTTCTTT.

The CDR3 is CASSFYGHTYEQYF. Written as DNA, the CDR3 is TGTGCCAGCAGTTTCTACGGACACACCTACGAGCAGTACTTC. This chain uses TRBV27 with TRBJ2-7; TRBD1 might be the D (5 bases). CDR3 length: 14 residues. The V end was cut by 3 bases, the J end by 2 bases, with 11 bases between. CDR1 is MNHEY, CDR2 SMNVEV, per germline (reference sequence).

This clone has a handful of counts. The chain carries TRBV5-5 and TRBJ1-5, with TRBD1 identical over 8 bases. The length of the CDR3 is 15 residues. Germline CDR1 and CDR2: SGHKS and YYEKEE (reference sequence). Trimming took 2 bases from V and 5 from J; bases not matched to a gene: 6. The CDR3 loop reads CASSLRATGDQPQHF. CDR3 nucleotide sequence: TGTGCCAGCAGCTTACGCGCGACAGGGGATCAGCCCCAGCATTTT. Full variable domain (outside the CDR3, taken from reference TRBV5-5 and TRBJ1-5): DAGVTQSPTHLIKTRGQQVTLRCSPISGHKSVSWYQQVLGQGPQFIFQYYEKEERGRGNFPDRFSARQFPNYSSELNVNALLLGDSALYLCASSLRATGDQPQHFGDGTRLSIL.